This TCR beta chain was recovered during a study of OX40 agonist ivuxolimab in advanced cancers. About the research overall: Patients with hepatocellular carcinoma, melanoma, renal cell or head and neck cancer made up the dose-escalation patients.

Germline CDR1 is MDHEN and CDR2 is SYDVKM. Losses at the gene ends were 8 bases for V and 5 bases for J; bases not matched to a gene: 8. The CDR3 consists of 14 residues. Profiling relied on immunoSEQ multiplex PCR, and the TCRdb table lists in-frame clones only, not all of them. Among 55,000 to 70,000 clones listed, about 88% were seen once. This clonotype originated in an adult with an advanced solid tumor such as melanoma, head and neck, liver or kidney cancer. Sequencing used CD4+ or CD8+ T cells sorted from blood, obtained in a trial of the OX40 agonist ivuxolimab. The V call is TRBV28, the J call TRBJ2-2; the match to TRBD2 covers 7 bases. CDR3 DNA sequence: TGTGCCAGCCTTGCGGGAGAACAAACCGGGGAGCTGTTTTTT. Its translation is CASLAGEQTGELFF.